The present T cell receptor beta chain was sequenced within a study of cytomegalovirus exposure and HLA in healthy donors. The donors were members of the validation cohort comprising about 130 subjects, separate from the roughly 640-subject first cohort. The protocol was immunoSEQ multiplex PCR, while the TCRdb copy is restricted to in-frame clones and leaves out a portion. The sample shows 70,000 to 80,000 clones, roughly 94% of them seen only once. The CDR3 covers 13 residues. Trimming removed 6 bases from V and 3 bases from J; junction bases left unmatched: 4. Germline lookup yields CDR1 MDHEN and CDR2 SYDVKM. This clone was recorded only once. Antigen unknown. General observations from the study: Altogether, 170 or so TCR beta chains were recorded as cytomegalovirus-associated. The CMV antigen specificity of a few CMV-associated chains was confirmed through in vitro analysis.

This TCR was recovered from a woman between 18 and 29 years old in good health and CMV-seronegative. The chain recombines TRBV28 with TRBJ2-7, with TRBD1 matching 8 bases. Material for sequencing was PBMCs. In DNA, the CDR3 is TGTGCCAGCAGACCGGGACAGGACTACGAGCAGTACTTC. Amino acids: CASRPGQDYEQYF.